This is a list of T cell receptor beta chains from one sample in a study of T cell responses to AZD1222 COVID-19 vaccine. The protocol was immunoSEQ multiplex PCR, while the TCRdb copy is restricted to in-frame clones and leaves out a portion. The table records some 150,000 clones, approximately 90% of them present only once. Source: peripheral blood, taken on day 0 of AZD1222 vaccination. The source of these receptors is an adult in good health. The conserved cysteine and the conserved F or W are not part of the CDR3 here. Rows may omit the clone size; those that give it use once, few, many or a size class.

size	V	J	CDR3
.	TRBV9	TRBJ2-2	ASTAGLAWTGELF
.	TRBV6-6	TRBJ2-3	ASSYETDTQY
.	TRBV20-1	TRBJ2-3	SASLRDTQY
few	TRBV5-1	TRBJ2-7	ASSLEGLAGGYEQY
.	TRBV20-1	TRBJ1-4	SASKGNEKLF
.	TRBV7-3	TRBJ2-1	ASSIVPGNEQF
.	TRBV7-9	TRBJ1-1	ASSFDGNTEAF
few	TRBV3-1/TRBV3-2	TRBJ2-7	ASRGTSGRDEQY
.	TRBV2	TRBJ2-1	ASQYGDEQF
.	TRBV6-6	TRBJ2-5	ASSYHRETQY
.	TRBV7-2	TRBJ2-2	ASSLDTGELF
.	TRBV12-3/TRBV12-4	TRBJ1-4	ASSWALREKLF
.	TRBV6-6	TRBJ2-2	ASSTGVGELF
.	TRBV5-4	TRBJ2-3	ASSSNRDTQY
.	TRBV5-5	TRBJ2-1	ASSLVRGAGNEQF
.	TRBV29-1	TRBJ2-7	SVEEGSGSGQY